One and the same sample provided the 15 T cell receptor beta chains below, sequenced in a study of blood T cell repertoires in COVID-19. Assay: immunoSEQ multiplex PCR; the TCRdb copy retains only in-frame clones and omits some. This table has roughly 150,000 clones, about four fifths appearing once. The sample comprised peripheral blood. These receptors all come from a man aged 65 to 85 with active or convalescent COVID-19.

DNA of the CDR3: TGTGCCAGCAGGGGGCGGTACGAGCAGTACTTC. The encoded protein is CASRGRYEQYF. The chain joins TRBV6-5 to TRBJ2-7; perhaps TRBD1 as D (5 bases). The germline gives CDR1 MNHEY, CDR2 SVGAGI. The CDR3 covers 11 residues. With 6 bases removed from V and 4 bases from J, the gap between germline ends came to 7 bases.

This chain joins TRBV5-1 and TRBJ1-1; 9 positions agree with TRBD1. The CDR3 contains 18 residues. Germline V gene data show CDR1 as SGHRS and CDR2 as YFSETQ. V shed 0 bases and J 0 bases; nucleotides not matched to a gene: 9. The CDR3 spells CASSLGAGTGSMNTEAFF. The CDR3 coding sequence is TGCGCCAGCAGCTTGGGGGCCGGGACAGGGTCGATGAACACTGAAGCTTTCTTT.

The table lists this clone with a few counts. The chain carries TRBV5-4 and TRBJ1-2; maybe TRBD1 (5 bases). V lost 0 bases to trimming and J lost 4 bases, with 7 bases between them. The CDR3 spans 13 residues. Germline CDR1 reads SGHNT; CDR2 reads YYREEE (reference sequence). The CDR3 loop is CASSLETGYGYTF. CDR3 in DNA: TGTGCCAGCAGCTTGGAAACAGGCTATGGCTACACCTTC.

A few counts support this clone. The chain has TRBV2 and TRBJ2-7; D unclear. CDR1 and CDR2 (germline): SNHLY, FYNNEI. V was pared by 0 bases and J by 6 bases, with 9 bases between. This CDR3 is built from 13 residues. Here the CDR3 reads CASSEALVGEQYF. DNA of the CDR3: TGTGCCAGCAGTGAAGCGCTAGTTGGCGAGCAGTACTTC.

The gene calls are TRBV11-2 and TRBJ1-6, with TRBD1 identical over 7 bases. V lost 2 bases and J lost 9; bases outside the gene matches: 7. This CDR3 spans 15 amino acids. CDR1 SGHAT and CDR2 FQNNGV come from the germline V gene. CDR3 sequence reads: CASSLSRQGTSPLHF. In DNA, the CDR3 is TGTGCCAGCAGCTTATCCCGACAGGGCACTTCACCCCTCCACTTT.

This clone showed up just a few times. The chain is built from TRBV7-6 and TRBJ1-6; tentative D call: TRBD1 (5 bases). CDR1 and CDR2 (germline): SGHVS, FNYEAQ. The CDR3 sequence is 15 residues long. V was cut by 5 bases and J by 9 bases, with 17 bases left in between. CDR3 protein: CASSLGPGPGSPLHF. The CDR3 DNA sequence: TGTGCCAGCAGCCTGGGGCCAGGGCCAGGTTCACCCCTCCACTTT.

In its sample, this clone was seen many times. V and J are TRBV7-8 and TRBJ2-2; TRBD2 aligns across 12 bases. Unmatched junction bases numbered 2, after V lost 2 bases and J lost 7 bases. Looked up from germline, CDR1 is SGHVS and CDR2 is FQNEAQ. This CDR3 spans 15 amino acids. CDR3 DNA sequence: TGTGCCAGCAGCTTACTAGCGGGGGGGGTCGGGGAGCTGTTTTTT. Protein: CASSLLAGGVGELFF. Full variable domain (missing parts from reference TRBV7-8 and TRBJ2-2): GAGVSQSPRYKVAKRGQDVALRCDPISGHVSLFWYQQALGQGPEFLTYFQNEAQLDKSGLPSDRFFAERPEGSVSTLKIQRTQQEDSAVYLCASSLLAGGVGELFFGEGSRLTVL.

The chain employs TRBV2 and TRBJ2-7, with 9 nucleotides matching TRBD1. The CDR3 is 14 amino acids. Germline values: CDR1 SNHLY, CDR2 FYNNEI. V lost 6 bases to trimming and J lost 3 bases; unmatched junction nucleotides: 6. The CDR3 here is CASSPDRGLYEQYF. CDR3 coding DNA: TGTGCCAGCAGCCCGGACAGGGGCCTCTACGAGCAGTACTTC. The full variable domain, its missing parts supplied by reference TRBV2 and TRBJ2-7, is EPEVTQTPSHQVTQMGQEVILRCVPISNHLYFYWYRQILGQKVEFLVSFYNNEISEKSEIFDDQFSVERPDGSNFTLKIRSTKLEDSAMYFCASSPDRGLYEQYFGPGTRLTVT.

The rearrangement joins TRBV7-2 to TRBJ1-4; D may be TRBD1 (6 bases). Trimming shortened V by 10 bases and J by 8 bases, and 17 bases separated the two germline ends. In germline, CDR1 is SGHTA, CDR2 FQGNSA. The CDR3 covers 13 residues. The DNA for the CDR3 is TGTGCCACCAAAACAGGGTGGGAGGAAAAACTGTTTTTT. Amino acid sequence: CATKTGWEEKLFF.

The gene calls are TRBV5-1 and TRBJ1-6; D uncertain. The CDR3 runs 16 residues. The germline V gene encodes CDR1 SGHRS and CDR2 YFSETQ. Trimming removed 1 base at V and 3 bases at J, with 11 bases between. As DNA, the CDR3 is TGCGCCAGCAGCTTGAACGGGGAGCTCTATAATTCACCCCTCCACTTT. Translated, it gives CASSLNGELYNSPLHF.

The rearrangement uses TRBV2 and TRBJ2-7, with 7 bases aligning to TRBD1. Germline V gives CDR1 SNHLY, CDR2 FYNNEI. This CDR3 region has 14 residues. The V gene end was trimmed by 7 bases and the J gene end by 0 bases; junction bases not matched to a gene: 6. CDR3 nucleotides: TGTGCCAGCACCGGGACAGCCTCCTCCTACGAGCAGTACTTC. This sequence encodes CASTGTASSYEQYF.

J is TRBJ2-5 and V is TRBV5-5; D is undetermined. V shed 0 bases and J shed 5 bases, with 8 bases lying between them. Looked up from germline, CDR1 is SGHKS and CDR2 is YYEKEE (reference sequence). This CDR3 region has 13 residues. CDR3 amino acids: CASSLAPRETQYF. The CDR3 DNA reads as TGTGCCAGCAGCTTGGCCCCCCGGGAGACCCAGTACTTC.

This clone was counted between two and nine times. The genes are TRBV6-5 and TRBJ2-1; TRBD2 matches 8 bases. Germline V gene sequence: CDR1 MNHEY, CDR2 SVGAGI. Germline trimming cut 0 bases from V and 5 bases from J; bases unmatched to any gene: 3. The CDR3 totals 15 residues. The CDR3 protein is CASSYSKRGNNEQFF. For the CDR3, the DNA is TGTGCCAGCAGTTACTCGAAGCGGGGGAACAATGAGCAGTTCTTC.

This clone was seen a few times. The chain recombines TRBV3-1 (or the pseudogene TRBV3-2) with TRBJ2-3; D not certain. Germline V gene lookup returns CDR1 LGHDT and CDR2 YNNKEL (reference sequence). V was cut by 4 bases and J by 0 bases, with 8 bases left in between. The CDR3 is 14 amino acids. CDR3 nucleotide sequence: TGTGCCAGCAGCCTGGCCTTTAGCACAGATACGCAGTATTTT. Amino acids: CASSLAFSTDTQYF.

The chain is built from TRBV5-1 and TRBJ2-3, with D tentatively TRBD2 (5 bases). V shed 2 bases and J shed 2 bases, with 12 bases lying between them. Germline CDR1 is SGHRS and CDR2 is YFSETQ. The CDR3 length is 15 residues. CDR3 region: CASSLTPGNTDTQYF. Here the CDR3 DNA reads TGCGCCAGCAGCTTAACCCCGGGGAACACAGATACGCAGTATTTT.